The clone carrying this T cell receptor beta chain appeared many times. The antigen is unknown. These data are taken from a study of neurological immune-mediated disorders. The cDNA came from 5'RACE with 10-nucleotide random UMIs. TCRdb reprocessed the 5' RACE reads via MiXCR and lists one record per CDR3 protein. The profile shows roughly 48,000 distinct CDR3 sequences, approximately 11% of them singletons. Time point meaning: longitudinal time-point 3. 2 million PBMCs stored at -80 C were the source of the unsorted libraries. Germline lookup yields CDR1 SGHRS and CDR2 YFSETQ. V shed 3 bases and J 10 bases; nucleotides not matched to a gene: 10. This CDR3 comprises 16 residues. Whole-study findings and limits: HTLV-1-associated myelopathy had the most TCR clonal expansion, while multiple sclerosis had the least, a level that fell below healthy controls.

The genes are TRBV5-1 and TRBJ1-6, with 10 bases matching TRBD1. The sequenced sample was PBMCs. This TCR came from a male donor with HTLV-1-associated myelopathy (HAM/TSP). CDR3: CASSSTGGQGSSPLHF. The CDR3 nucleotides are TGCGCCAGCAGCTCGACCGGGGGACAGGGGTCCTCACCCCTCCACTTT.